These T cell receptor beta chains were read from a single sample in a study of blood T cell repertoires in COVID-19. Produced via immunoSEQ multiplex PCR; TCRdb's table is partial and in-frame only. The data contain over 100,000 clones, roughly 80% of them singletons. The sequencing sample was made of peripheral blood. The origin of the receptors is a human donor in a cohort sampled during active or convalescent COVID-19. The CDR3 runs from the conserved cysteine through the conserved F or W. The D gene is left open where the match is weak. Rows give clone size only sometimes, using once, few, many, or a class for an expanded clone.

J	D	size	V	length	CDR3	DNA
TRBJ2-7	TRBD1	-	TRBV5-5	16	CASSFFPGTGAYEQYF	TGTGCCAGCAGCTTCTTTCCCGGGACAGGGGCTTACGAGCAGTACTTC
TRBJ2-3	-	-	TRBV10-3	13	CATTDYSTDTQYF	TGTGCCACCACGGACTATAGCACAGATACGCAGTATTTT
TRBJ2-2	TRBD2	-	TRBV5-4	16	CASSFFTSGSSGELFF	TGTGCCAGCAGCTTCTTCACTAGCGGGAGTTCCGGGGAGCTGTTTTTT
TRBJ2-3	TRBD1	-	TRBV9	16	CASSPTTDRHTDTQYF	TGTGCCAGCAGCCCAACAACGGACAGGCATACAGATACGCAGTATTTT
TRBJ2-7	TRBD1	-	TRBV7-8	14	CASSPDRDRYEQYF	TGTGCCAGCAGTCCCGACAGGGACCGCTACGAGCAGTACTTC
TRBJ2-5	-	-	TRBV24-1	15	CATSDYRNFQETQYF	TGTGCCACCAGTGATTACAGGAACTTCCAAGAGACCCAGTACTTC
TRBJ1-5	-	-	TRBV2	16	CASSERQGIGNQPQHF	TGTGCCAGCAGTGAACGGCAGGGTATCGGCAATCAGCCCCAGCATTTT
TRBJ1-5	TRBD1	-	TRBV19	13	CASSKGQGLPQHF	TGTGCCAGTAGTAAGGGACAGGGTCTGCCCCAGCATTTT
TRBJ2-3	-	-	TRBV11-3	15	CASSAGTPSTDTQYF	TGTGCCAGCAGCGCCGGGACTCCTAGCACAGATACGCAGTATTTT
TRBJ2-3	-	-	TRBV6-6	15	CASRDGGGRADTQYF	TGTGCCAGCAGGGATGGGGGGGGCCGCGCAGATACGCAGTATTTT
TRBJ1-2	-	few	TRBV9	14	CASSVGSLVSGYTF	TGTGCCAGCAGCGTGGGGAGTTTAGTAAGTGGCTACACCTTC
TRBJ1-1	-	-	TRBV7-2	15	CASSLAQAFNTEAFF	TGTGCCAGCAGCTTAGCCCAAGCCTTTAACACTGAAGCTTTCTTT
TRBJ2-1	-	-	TRBV18	15	CASSPIYGSYNEQFF	TGTGCCAGCTCACCAATCTACGGCTCCTACAATGAGCAGTTCTTC
TRBJ1-2	TRBD1	-	TRBV2	16	CASSWDREEGNYGYTF	TGTGCCAGCAGTTGGGACAGGGAAGAAGGAAACTATGGCTACACCTTC
TRBJ2-1	TRBD2	many	TRBV28	14	CASAPGGPNAKQFF	TGTGCCAGCGCACCGGGAGGCCCGAACGCCAAGCAGTTCTTC
TRBJ1-6	-	-	TRBV6-6	16	CASSPTLGGGGSPLHF	TGTGCCAGCAGTCCTACCTTGGGGGGTGGCGGATCACCCCTCCACTTT
TRBJ2-5	TRBD2	-	TRBV23-1	14	CASIVAGGQETQYF	TGCGCCAGCATTGTGGCGGGGGGTCAAGAGACCCAGTACTTC
TRBJ2-3	-	-	TRBV5-5	17	CASSLVGEGGGTDTQYF	TGTGCCAGCAGCTTAGTGGGGGAGGGGGGTGGCACAGATACGCAGTATTTT
TRBJ1-2	-	-	TRBV18	14	CASSPRTDDYGYTF	TGTGCCAGCTCACCTCGCACAGATGATTATGGCTACACCTTC
TRBJ1-1	-	few	TRBV6-1	17	CASSEARASRGNTEAFF	TGTGCCAGCAGTGAAGCGCGGGCATCTCGGGGGAACACTGAAGCTTTCTTT
TRBJ2-5	TRBD2	-	TRBV28	15	CASSLRGRAGETQYF	TGTGCCAGCAGTTTACGCGGGAGGGCCGGAGAGACCCAGTACTTC
TRBJ2-7	-	-	TRBV15	12	CATSRNRGAQYF	TGTGCCACCAGCAGAAACCGGGGGGCCCAGTACTTC
TRBJ2-3	-	few	TRBV7-7	15	CASSSSPRGTDTQYF	TGTGCTAGCAGCTCCAGCCCGCGGGGCACAGATACGCAGTATTTT